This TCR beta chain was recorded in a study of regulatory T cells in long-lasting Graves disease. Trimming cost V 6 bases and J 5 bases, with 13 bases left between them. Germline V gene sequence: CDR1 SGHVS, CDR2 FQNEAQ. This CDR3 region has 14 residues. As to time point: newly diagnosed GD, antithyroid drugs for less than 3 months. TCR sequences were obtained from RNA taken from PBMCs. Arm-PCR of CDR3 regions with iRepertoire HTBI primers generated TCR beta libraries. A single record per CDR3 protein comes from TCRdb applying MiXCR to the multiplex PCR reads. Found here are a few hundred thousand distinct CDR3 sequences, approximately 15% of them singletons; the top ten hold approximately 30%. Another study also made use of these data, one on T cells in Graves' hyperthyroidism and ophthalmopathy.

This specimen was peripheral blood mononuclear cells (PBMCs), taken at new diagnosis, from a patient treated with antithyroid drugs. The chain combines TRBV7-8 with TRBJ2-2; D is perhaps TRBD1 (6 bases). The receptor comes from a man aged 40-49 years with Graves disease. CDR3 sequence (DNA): TGTGCCAGCAGAGGATACAGGGAGACCGGGGAGCTGTTTTTT. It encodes CASRGYRETGELFF.